The source of this TCR beta chain is a study of blood T cell repertoires in COVID-19 (TCRdb year 2020). Regarding the complete study: Samples covering the acute and convalescent phases of COVID-19 were provided by collaborators in the United States, Italy and Spain. The material from the prospective study consisted of cDNA or gDNA derived from T cells, B-cell-depleted T cells, or PBMCs. The dataset comprised deeply sampled blood TCRbeta repertoires from subjects exposed to, actively infected with, or recovered from COVID-19. The repertoires were released in a freely available public database meant as a resource for research on the immune response to SARS-CoV-2. Samples came from the ongoing ImmuneRACE study (first 160 participants) plus 1,254 subjects from 6 global collaborators. Sample metadata almost always included a de-identified subject ID, COVID-19 status, age in years and sex. Where HLA class I and class II types were available, the types were taken from metadata supplied by the sample provider, not from assay-based typing. Study-wide conclusions, independent of this receptor: The quantity of clinical and demographic metadata differed by source and by participant and was supplied without curation.

The collaborating institutions used their own protocols to collect whole blood in K2EDTA tubes. Collaborator samples were shipped for TCRbeta analysis as frozen whole blood, isolated PBMCs, or DNA extracted from either sample type. Trimmed from V: 3 bases; trimmed from J: 5 bases; junction bases lacking a gene match: 6. CDR1 and CDR2 were assigned from the germline V gene (reference sequence) as GTSNPN and SVGIG. Its CDR3 holds 14 amino acids, cysteine through phenylalanine. Solely the CDR3 DNA is kept, with 42 bases framed from the first base. This clone has a single count. Its antigen specificity is not known. Base-call qualities are not available, and no considerably larger clone is one nucleotide away. TCRbeta CDR3 regions were amplified from genomic DNA by means of the immunoSEQ Assay, a bias-controlled multiplex PCR. Processing in the source paper ran as follows. The number of nucleated cells in each sample was estimated from the amplification of reference gene primers within the assay. To quantify the absolute abundance of each unique TCRbeta CDR3 rearrangement, sequence reads were collapsed and filtered. For each sample, productive Simpson clonality was calculated as the square root of Simpson's diversity index across productive rearrangements. Sourced from immuneACCESS, this table was stored by TCRdb with only in-frame sequences that have V and J called. A share of the clones is absent; for the studies checked, an unresolved V gene accounts for under half, and the remainder has no known explanation. V and J calls and clone size follow that table, whereas D and trimming were derived from the DNA. Within this sample are approximately 300,000 clones, with around 83% of them counted one time only. 0.95% to 1.5% of the sample lies in the top ten.

This TCR was sampled from a woman in her forties or fifties with acute or convalescent COVID-19. Here the chain combines TRBV30 and TRBJ2-5; 10 nucleotides in the junction match TRBD1. The sequenced material came from peripheral blood. The CDR3 sequence is CAWSGTGVGETQYF. The bases read TGTGCCTGGAGCGGGACAGGGGTGGGGGAGACCCAGTACTTC.